This T cell receptor beta chain emerged from a study of human CD8 memory T cell subsets. UMI-labeled 5' RACE was the method by which TCR beta libraries were made. From its re-call of the 5' RACE reads, TCRdb lists each CDR3 protein once, without DNA. This sample's table reports 9,500 to 12,000 distinct CDR3 sequences. The length of the CDR3 is 16 residues. CDR1 SGHVS and CDR2 FQNEAQ come from the germline V gene. With respect to this clonotype: Its antigen is not identified.

RNA was obtained from duplicate vials of more than 130,000 sorted CD8+ T cells per subset. The study's findings and limits: The authors found that stem-like memory and precursor exhausted T cell repertoires overlapped minimally.

The chain links TRBV7-8 to TRBJ2-3. The sequence derives from a human donor in good health. The sample consisted of CD8+ T cells from PBMCs. Here the CDR3 reads CASSLDRLTGTDTQYF. The variable domain in full, with the rest retrieved from reference TRBV7-8 and TRBJ2-3, is GAGVSQSPRYKVAKRGQDVALRCDPISGHVSLFWYQQALGQGPEFLTYFQNEAQLDKSGLPSDRFFAERPEGSVSTLKIQRTQQEDSAVYLCASSLDRLTGTDTQYFGPGTRLTVL.